The sample holds many counts of the clone carrying this T cell receptor beta chain. The data were taken from a study of T-cell reconstitution after alpha-beta-depleted transplantation in children. Unmatched junction bases numbered 0, after V lost 7 bases and J lost 5 bases. This CDR3 region has 12 residues. Germline V CDR1 and CDR2: KGHDR, SFDVKD. Preparation of the TCRbeta library was carried out with unique molecular identifiers. TCRdb analysed the PCR reads with MiXCR anew, one entry per CDR3 protein. Seen here are around 300,000 distinct CDR3 sequences, roughly 12% observed once, and the top ten hold around 24%.

Sequencing was performed on peripheral blood, taken 180 days after TCRalphabeta/CD19-depleted stem cell transplant. The chain has TRBV24-1 and TRBJ2-1; 8 bases match TRBD1. This receptor was taken from a male patient under 10 years old who had a stem cell transplant for chronic granulomatous disease, so the T cells may come from the graft donor. The CDR3 sequence is CATRTGDNEQFF. The CDR3 DNA follows: TGTGCCACCAGGACAGGGGACAATGAGCAGTTCTTC.